A selection of T cell receptor beta chains follows, all from one sample in a study of T cell repertoires in cytomegalovirus infection. TCRdb re-analysed the reads in MiXCR, keeping a single row per CDR3 protein. The table includes 95,000 to 150,000 distinct CDR3 sequences, more than 30% detected once. The antigens for these receptors are not known. Sequenced material: CD8+ T cells from cultured PBMCs, taken from culture after CMV antigen stimulation. The source is a human donor in good health (CMV status not recorded). Some clones in this sample may be carry-over from other donors' samples. CDR3s include the opening cysteine and the closing phenylalanine or tryptophan. D genes are given only for firm matches. Clone size is shown for a subset of rows, as once, few, many or a class of expanded clone.

>TRBJ2-7|TRBD1|TRBV4-3|many
CASSQGSGQGAYEQYF
TGCGCCAGCAGCCAAGGATCGGGACAGGGAGCATACGAGCAGTACTTC
>TRBJ1-1|TRBD1|TRBV7-2|many
CASSLPGGGTEAFF
TGTGCCAGCAGCTTACCAGGGGGAGGCACTGAAGCTTTCTTT
>TRBJ1-5|NA|TRBV6-1|many
CASSEEDGPQPQHF
TGTGCCAGCAGTGAAGAAGACGGACCTCAGCCCCAGCATTTT
>TRBJ1-2|NA|TRBV10-3|NA
CAISEDGNYGYTF
TGTGCCATCAGTGAAGACGGGAACTATGGCTACACCTTC
>TRBJ1-5|TRBD1|TRBV12-3/TRBV12-4|NA
CASSFGGTGAYSNQPQHF
TGTGCCAGCAGTTTCGGGGGGACAGGGGCCTATAGCAATCAGCCCCAGCATTTT
>TRBJ2-3|NA|TRBV7-2|few
CASSLAGVVTDTQYF
TGTGCCAGCAGCTTAGCGGGGGTAGTCACAGATACGCAGTATTTT
>TRBJ1-6|NA|TRBV7-8|few
CASSLLFEQGDSPLHF
TGTGCCAGCAGCTTACTTTTCGAACAGGGCGATTCACCCCTCCACTTT
>TRBJ1-3|NA|TRBV12-3/TRBV12-4|NA
CASSLEGHPGNTIYF
TGTGCCAGCAGTTTGGAGGGTCACCCTGGAAACACCATATATTTT
>TRBJ1-2|TRBD1|TRBV27|few
CASSQIQGNYGYTF
TGTGCCAGCAGTCAGATACAGGGGAACTATGGCTACACCTTC
>TRBJ1-2|TRBD1|TRBV9|NA
CASSVGDSYGYTF
TGTGCCAGCAGCGTAGGGGACAGCTATGGCTACACCTTC
>TRBJ2-3|TRBD2|TRBV9|NA
CASSASGGSTDTQYF
TGTGCCAGCAGTGCTAGCGGGGGAAGCACAGATACGCAGTATTTT
>TRBJ1-2|TRBD1|TRBV4-3|NA
CASSQDLSDRALGYTF
TGCGCCAGCAGCCAAGATCTTTCGGACAGGGCGCTTGGCTACACCTTC
>TRBJ1-4|NA|TRBV7-2|few
CASSLGGLGTNEKLFF
TGTGCCAGCAGCTTAGGAGGGCTAGGAACTAATGAAAAACTGTTTTTT
>TRBJ2-4|TRBD1|TRBV10-2|many
CASSEDETGGDWDIQYF
TGCGCCAGCAGTGAGGATGAGACAGGGGGCGACTGGGACATTCAGTACTTC
>TRBJ2-4|NA|TRBV12-3/TRBV12-4|few
CASSDGRRVQYF
TGTGCCAGCAGCGACGGCAGGAGGGTTCAGTACTTC
>TRBJ1-6|NA|TRBV6-1|many
CASSEGRPNNSPLHF
TGTGCCAGCAGTGAAGGGAGACCGAATAATTCACCCCTCCACTTT
>TRBJ1-5|TRBD1|TRBV4-1|many
CASSQSQGGFVPQHF
TGCGCCAGCAGCCAATCCCAGGGGGGGTTTGTCCCCCAGCATTTT
>TRBJ1-2|NA|TRBV5-1|NA
CASSLEASNYGYTF
TGCGCCAGCAGCTTGGAGGCCTCGAACTATGGCTACACCTTC
>TRBJ1-6|NA|TRBV27|NA
CASSTHQWVLGEIGSPLHF
TGTGCCAGCAGTACTCATCAATGGGTGTTAGGAGAAATTGGTTCACCCCTCCACTTT
>TRBJ2-5|TRBD1|TRBV2|many
CASSESPGGWETQYF
TGTGCCAGCAGTGAGTCGCCAGGGGGATGGGAGACCCAGTACTTC
>TRBJ2-7|NA|TRBV4-1|few
CASSPRGVTNSYEQYF
TGCGCCAGCAGTCCCAGGGGAGTGACTAACTCCTACGAGCAGTACTTC
>TRBJ1-5|TRBD1|TRBV27|NA
CASSWTGGSLQPQHF
TGTGCCAGCAGCTGGACAGGGGGTTCCCTTCAGCCCCAGCATTTT
>TRBJ2-3|TRBD1|TRBV27|NA
CASSLGTGADTQYF
TGTGCCAGCAGTTTAGGGACAGGGGCAGATACGCAGTATTTT
>TRBJ2-7|NA|TRBV7-9|many
CASSAGSYEQYF
TGTGCCAGCAGCGCTGGGAGCTACGAGCAGTACTTC
>TRBJ1-2|NA|TRBV4-1|NA
CASSQEPGRLYGYTF
TGCGCCAGCAGCCAAGAACCGGGACGGCTCTATGGCTACACCTTC
>TRBJ1-1|TRBD1|TRBV28|NA
CASSKIRDRAHTEAFF
TGTGCCAGCAGTAAAATCCGGGACAGGGCCCACACTGAAGCTTTCTTT
>TRBJ2-1|NA|TRBV12-3/TRBV12-4|NA
CASGERTSSEQFF
TGTGCCAGCGGGGAGAGGACTTCGTCGGAGCAGTTCTTC
>TRBJ1-3|NA|TRBV3-1|few
CASSQGGALGNTIYF
TGTGCCAGCAGCCAAGGAGGGGCCCTTGGAAACACCATATATTTT
>TRBJ2-7|NA|TRBV7-6|NA
CASRPPLAPTYEQYF
TGTGCCAGCAGACCCCCCCTAGCGCCGACCTACGAGCAGTACTTC
>TRBJ2-1|TRBD2|TRBV6-5|many
CASSYPQGSGGSYNEQFF
TGTGCCAGCAGTTACCCCCAAGGTAGCGGGGGCTCCTACAATGAGCAGTTCTTC
>TRBJ1-2|TRBD1|TRBV27|NA
CASSYRSGGNGYTF
TGTGCCAGCAGTTACCGGTCAGGGGGGAATGGCTACACCTTC
>TRBJ1-5|TRBD1|TRBV4-3|few
CASSQDRLGQGGHQPQHF
TGCGCCAGCAGCCAAGATAGACTGGGACAGGGCGGTCATCAGCCCCAGCATTTT